This TCR beta chain was retrieved from a study of blood T cells in healthy people across ages. Next came a second PCR, run for about 7 to 12 cycles, which used a sample-barcoded 5' primer along with a J-beta primer mix. In TCRdb, the 5' RACE reads were re-called with MiXCR into one record per CDR3 protein. The sample contains 450,000 to 700,000 distinct CDR3 sequences, 27% of which appear only once. CDR3 size: 14 residues. Germline CDR1 reads SGDLS; CDR2 reads YYNGEE. This sequence was found in a woman between 65 and 79 years old in good health. The sequencing input was blood. The chain couples TRBV9 to TRBJ2-5; D is unresolved. The J call may be wrong; the DNA end is better matched by TRBJ2-7. DNA for the CDR3: TGTGCCAGCAGCGCCTCGGCTAGCTCCTACGAGCAGTACTTC. As protein: CASSASASSYEQYF.